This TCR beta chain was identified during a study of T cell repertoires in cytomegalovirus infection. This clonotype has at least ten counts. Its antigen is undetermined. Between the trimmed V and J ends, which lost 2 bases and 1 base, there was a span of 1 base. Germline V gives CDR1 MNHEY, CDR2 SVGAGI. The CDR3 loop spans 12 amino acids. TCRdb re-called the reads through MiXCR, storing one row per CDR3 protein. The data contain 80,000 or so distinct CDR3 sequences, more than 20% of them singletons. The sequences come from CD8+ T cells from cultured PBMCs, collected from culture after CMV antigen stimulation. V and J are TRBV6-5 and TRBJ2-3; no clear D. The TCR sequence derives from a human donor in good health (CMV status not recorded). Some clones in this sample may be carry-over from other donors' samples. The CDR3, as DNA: TGTGCCAGCAGTTACGGCACAGATACGCAGTATTTT. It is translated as CASSYGTDTQYF.